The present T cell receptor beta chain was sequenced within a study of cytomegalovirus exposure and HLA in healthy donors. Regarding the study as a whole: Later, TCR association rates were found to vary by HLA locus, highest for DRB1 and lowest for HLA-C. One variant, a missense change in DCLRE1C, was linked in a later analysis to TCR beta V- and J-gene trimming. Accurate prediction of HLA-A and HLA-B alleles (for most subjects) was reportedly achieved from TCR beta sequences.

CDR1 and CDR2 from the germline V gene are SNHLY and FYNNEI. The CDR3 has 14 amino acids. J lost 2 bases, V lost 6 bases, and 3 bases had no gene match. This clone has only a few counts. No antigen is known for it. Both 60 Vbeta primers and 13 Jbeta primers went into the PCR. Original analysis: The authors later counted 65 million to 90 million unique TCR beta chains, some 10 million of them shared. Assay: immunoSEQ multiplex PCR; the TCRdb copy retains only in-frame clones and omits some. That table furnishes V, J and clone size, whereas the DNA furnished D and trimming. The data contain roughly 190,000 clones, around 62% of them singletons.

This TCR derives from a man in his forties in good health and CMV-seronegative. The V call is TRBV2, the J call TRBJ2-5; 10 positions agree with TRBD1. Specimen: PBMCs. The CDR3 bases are TGTGCCAGCAGCGGACAGGGGGAACAAGAGACCCAGTACTTC. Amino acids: CASSGQGEQETQYF.